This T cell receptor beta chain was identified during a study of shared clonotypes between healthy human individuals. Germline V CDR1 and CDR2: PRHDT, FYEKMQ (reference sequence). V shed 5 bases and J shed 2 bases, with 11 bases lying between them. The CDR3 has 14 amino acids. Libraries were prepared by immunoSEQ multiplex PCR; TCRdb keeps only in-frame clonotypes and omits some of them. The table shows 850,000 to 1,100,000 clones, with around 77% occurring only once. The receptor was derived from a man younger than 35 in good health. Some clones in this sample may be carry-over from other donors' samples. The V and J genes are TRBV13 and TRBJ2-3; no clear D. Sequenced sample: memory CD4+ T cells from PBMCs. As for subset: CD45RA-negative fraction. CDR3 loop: CASSPRHITDTQYF. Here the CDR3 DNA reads TGTGCCAGCAGCCCCAGGCACATCACAGATACGCAGTATTTT.